The next 28 T cell receptor beta chains were all read from a single sample in a study of blood T cell repertoires in COVID-19 (TCRdb year 2020). The library was prepared using the immunoSEQ multiplex PCR assay. Entries here come from immuneACCESS through TCRdb and include only in-frame sequences with V and J called. Some clones fail to appear in such tables; in the studies checked, an unresolved V gene covers under half of the shortfall, and the cause of the remainder is unknown. The sample table shows approximately 500,000 clones, and 88% are seen once. Less than 2% of the sample is held by the ten biggest clonotypes. The sample comprised PBMCs or T cells enriched from blood (not recorded which). The source is a woman in her thirties or forties who had recovered from COVID-19.

The genes are TRBV10-3 and TRBJ2-1, with D perhaps TRBD2 (6 bases). With 3 bases removed from V and 6 bases from J, the gap between germline ends came to 12 bases. Germline CDR1 is ENHRY and CDR2 is SYGVKD. This CDR3 is built from 14 residues. The DNA of the CDR3 is TGTGCCATCAGTGATAGCCGGGAGCTCAATGAGCAGTTCTTC. This encodes CAISDSRELNEQFF.

CDR3 in DNA: TGTGCCAGCAGCGGTGGACAGGGACATTCACCCCTCCACTTT. Residues: CASSGGQGHSPLHF. The chain recombines TRBV7-9 with TRBJ1-6, with 8 positions matching TRBD1. The junction had 5 bases not matched to a gene; V was cut back by 5 bases and J by 8 bases. Per the germline V gene, CDR1 is SEHNR and CDR2 is FQNEAQ (reference sequence). This CDR3 spans 14 amino acids.

The chain uses TRBV21-1 and TRBJ1-1; whether TRBD1, the table's D call, matches the DNA was not checked. TRBV21-1 is reported as a pseudogene. The CDR3 has 16 residues. This CDR3 reads CASSTQGGWGNTEAFF. In DNA, the CDR3 is TGTGCCAGCAGCACTCAGGGTGGATGGGGGAACACTGAAGCTTTCTTT.

The chain employs TRBV6-2 or TRBV6-3 and TRBJ2-1; TRBD2 is a possible D gene (5 bases). Trimming shortened V by 4 bases and J by 8 bases, and 18 bases separated the two germline ends. CDR1 is MNHEY and CDR2 is SVGEGT in the germline V gene. The CDR3 sequence is 15 residues long. CDR3 in amino acids: CASSLLATGIDEQFF. The CDR3, as DNA: TGTGCCAGCAGTTTGCTAGCCACGGGAATCGATGAGCAGTTCTTC.

J is TRBJ2-3 and V is TRBV7-6, with a possible D match to TRBD1 (6 bases). Germline loops: CDR1 SGHVS, CDR2 FNYEAQ. Trimming left V 5 bases short and J 4 bases short, with 22 bases between. The CDR3 is 17 residues long. CDR3 DNA: TGTGCCAGCAGCCAGAAACAGGGAGAGCCTAGGGCAGATACGCAGTATTTT. It translates to CASSQKQGEPRADTQYF.

The rearrangement uses TRBV5-4 and TRBJ2-5; a possible D gene is TRBD2 (6 bases). The length of the CDR3 is 13 residues. Germline V gene sequence: CDR1 SGHNT, CDR2 YYREEE (reference sequence). Trimming shortened V by 4 bases and J by 2 bases, and 9 bases separated the two germline ends. This CDR3 is CASSTDYQETQYF. The DNA of the CDR3 is TGTGCCAGCAGCACGGACTATCAAGAGACCCAGTACTTC.

The V call is TRBV11-2, the J call TRBJ2-1; perhaps TRBD2 as D (7 bases). The CDR3 covers 15 residues. V lost 5 bases to trimming and J lost 6 bases, with 17 bases between them. Germline values: CDR1 SGHAT, CDR2 FQNNGV. CDR3 loop: CASSKGGYSLNEQFF. DNA of the CDR3: TGTGCCAGCAGCAAGGGGGGGTATTCCCTCAATGAGCAGTTCTTC.

The V and J genes are TRBV30 and TRBJ1-5, with D possibly TRBD1 on 5 matching bases. Germline V gives CDR1 GTSNPN, CDR2 SVGIG (reference sequence). This CDR3 comprises 14 residues. Deletions cut 0 bases from V and 9 bases from J, with 15 bases between. Here the CDR3 reads CAWSVGVRLGPQHF. Written as DNA, the CDR3 is TGTGCCTGGAGTGTAGGGGTACGCCTGGGGCCCCAGCATTTT.

In nucleotides, the CDR3 is TGTGCCAGCAGCCCAGGGGACGTCTATGGCTACACCTTC. Amino acids: CASSPGDVYGYTF. The chain has TRBV6-5 and TRBJ1-2; weak D call: TRBD1 (6 bases). V shed 6 bases and J shed 4 bases, with 12 bases lying between them. CDR3 size: 13 residues. Per the germline V gene, CDR1 is MNHEY and CDR2 is SVGAGI.

The chain is built from TRBV4-3 and TRBJ2-3; 12 nucleotides agree with TRBD2. CDR3 size: 17 residues. Germline V CDR1 and CDR2: LGHNA, YSLEER. J gave up 6 bases and V 0 bases, and 7 bases lay outside the gene matches. Here the CDR3 DNA reads TGCGCCAGCAGCCAAGACCTAGCGGGAGGGCCGGGTGATACGCAGTATTTT. Translation: CASSQDLAGGPGDTQYF.

Of note for this clone: The sample holds other DNA sequences that translate to the same CDR3. The chain has TRBV2 and TRBJ2-2; D not resolved. The CDR3 contains 12 residues. Germline lookup yields CDR1 SNHLY and CDR2 FYNNEI. Trimming shortened V by 5 bases and J by 4 bases, and 5 bases separated the two germline ends. For the CDR3, the DNA is TGTGCCAGCAGTCTTCTCACCGGGGAGCTGTTTTTT. Its protein is CASSLLTGELFF. Using reference TRBV2 and TRBJ2-2 for the parts outside the CDR3, the full variable domain is EPEVTQTPSHQVTQMGQEVILRCVPISNHLYFYWYRQILGQKVEFLVSFYNNEISEKSEIFDDQFSVERPDGSNFTLKIRSTKLEDSAMYFCASSLLTGELFFGEGSRLTVL.

This clone was seen a few times. The CDR3 sequence is CASSSGQALGGDTQYF. The CDR3 DNA reads as TGCGCCAGCAGCTCAGGACAGGCCTTAGGGGGAGATACGCAGTATTTT. V usage is TRBV5-1 and J usage is TRBJ2-3, with TRBD1 matching 7 bases. Losses at the gene ends were 3 bases for V and 5 bases for J; bases not matched to a gene: 12. CDR3 length equals 16 residues. From germline, CDR1 is SGHRS and CDR2 YFSETQ.

In its sample, this clone was seen a few times. CDR3 in amino acids: CASSHRGNTEAFF. As DNA, the CDR3 is TGTGCCAGCAGCCACAGGGGGAACACTGAAGCTTTCTTT. The chain carries TRBV3-1 (or the pseudogene TRBV3-2) and TRBJ1-1; weak D call: TRBD1 (6 bases). The CDR3 spans 13 residues. Germline values: CDR1 LGHDT, CDR2 YNNKEL (reference sequence). Trimming left V 3 bases short and J 1 base short, with 6 bases between.

This clone came up once. The rearrangement joins TRBV27 to TRBJ1-4; 7 nucleotides agree with TRBD1. The CDR3 has 17 amino acids. Trimming took 2 bases from V and 0 from J; bases not matched to a gene: 6. CDR1 MNHEY and CDR2 SMNVEV come from the germline V gene (reference sequence). The DNA of the CDR3 is TGTGCCAGCAGTTTAAGGGGGCGTACGGCAACTAATGAAAAACTGTTTTTT. Encoded protein: CASSLRGRTATNEKLFF.

The rearrangement joins TRBV13 to TRBJ1-5, with 10 bases matching TRBD1. The V and J ends lost 5 bases and 6 bases, in that order; junction bases with no gene match: 13. The CDR3 extends over 17 amino acids. CDR1 and CDR2 from the germline V gene are PRHDT and FYEKMQ (reference sequence). Written as DNA, the CDR3 is TGTGCCAGCAGCGAAAGCGACAGGGGGCGGAGGGGTCAGCCCCAGCATTTT. Its translation is CASSESDRGRRGQPQHF.

This chain joins TRBV24-1 and TRBJ2-2; 10 nucleotides align to TRBD1. CDR3 length equals 14 residues. The germline gives CDR1 KGHDR, CDR2 SFDVKD. V was pared by 7 bases and J by 4 bases, with 2 bases of the junction left unmatched. DNA for the CDR3: TGTGCCACCAGGGGACAGGGGATCACCGGGGAGCTGTTTTTT. This translates into CATRGQGITGELFF.

This clone was recorded once. V gene TRBV11-2 combines with J gene TRBJ2-4; 11 positions agree with TRBD1. J gave up 0 bases and V 5 bases, and 12 bases lay outside the gene matches. The CDR3 totals 19 residues. Germline CDR1 and CDR2: SGHAT and FQNNGV. The CDR3 DNA reads as TGTGCCAGCAGCCCCGGGACAGGGGGTAGCGGTTTAGCCAAAAACATTCAGTACTTC. Its protein product is CASSPGTGGSGLAKNIQYF.

This clone was counted a few times. The V and J genes are TRBV7-9 and TRBJ1-2, with D perhaps matching TRBD1 (6 bases). Trimming cost V 0 bases and J 5 bases, with 10 bases left between them. Germline lookup yields CDR1 SEHNR and CDR2 FQNEAQ (reference sequence). The CDR3 runs to 14 residues. CDR3 region: CASSLATGGYGYTF. The DNA of the CDR3 is TGTGCCAGCAGCTTAGCGACAGGCGGGTATGGCTACACCTTC.

J is TRBJ2-7 and V is TRBV6-5, with D perhaps matching TRBD1 (6 bases). V lost 2 bases and J 4 bases, leaving 9 bases between the germline ends. The CDR3 spans 13 residues. Germline CDR1 is MNHEY and CDR2 is SVGAGI. The CDR3 nucleotides read TGTGCCAGCAGTTACGTCAGGGGTTACGAGCAGTACTTC. This gives the protein CASSYVRGYEQYF.

The chain uses TRBV15 and TRBJ1-5; D call uncertain. The CDR3 has 13 residues. V was clipped by 4 bases and J by 9 bases, with 13 bases between them. Germline CDR1 and CDR2: LNHNV and YYDKDF (reference sequence). In DNA, the CDR3 is TGTGCCACCAGCATTAGCGCCCGCGGGCCCCAGCATTTT. This translates into CATSISARGPQHF.

CDR3 amino acids: CASSLAWQGARGNQPQHF. The CDR3 bases are TGTGCCAGCAGCTTAGCGTGGCAGGGGGCTCGAGGGAATCAGCCCCAGCATTTT. The chain carries TRBV7-8 and TRBJ1-5; 8 positions match TRBD1. J lost 4 bases, V lost 0 bases, and 11 bases had no gene match. This CDR3 region has 18 residues. Germline V gene lookup returns CDR1 SGHVS and CDR2 FQNEAQ.

This clone occurred a few times. V usage is TRBV30 and J usage is TRBJ2-7; the D gene is possibly TRBD2 (5 bases). Per the germline V gene, CDR1 is GTSNPN and CDR2 is SVGIG (reference sequence). The CDR3 length is 14 residues. The V end lost 0 bases, the J end lost 2 bases, and 11 bases lay between the germline ends. This chain's CDR3 is CAWSVSGYPYEQYF. The DNA of the CDR3 is TGTGCCTGGAGTGTGTCGGGGTACCCCTACGAGCAGTACTTC.

There are a few counts of this clone. This chain links TRBV15 with TRBJ1-1; 9 positions match TRBD1. There are 13 residues in the CDR3. Germline V gives CDR1 LNHNV, CDR2 YYDKDF (reference sequence). Unmatched junction bases numbered 8, after V lost 3 bases and J lost 12 bases. CDR3: CATSSSGTGRPFF. The DNA of the CDR3 is TGTGCCACCAGCAGCTCCGGGACAGGGAGGCCTTTCTTT.

The CDR3 loop reads CASSRTSGRETQYF. CDR3 sequence (DNA): TGTGCCAGCAGTAGGACTAGCGGGAGGGAGACCCAGTACTTC. The rearrangement links TRBV27 to TRBJ2-5; TRBD2 matches 14 bases. Per germline, CDR1 MNHEY and CDR2 SMNVEV (reference sequence). The trim removed 5 bases at V and 5 bases at J, leaving 1 base unmatched. The CDR3 has 14 amino acids.

This CDR3 reads CATQQGNTEAFF. In DNA, the CDR3 is TGTGCCACCCAGCAGGGGAACACTGAAGCTTTCTTT. The chain is built from TRBV24-1 and TRBJ1-1; tentatively, D is TRBD1 (5 bases). This CDR3 comprises 12 residues. CDR1 KGHDR and CDR2 SFDVKD come from the germline V gene. The germline V and J ends were trimmed by 9 bases and 1 base, with 8 bases remaining between them.

V gene TRBV6-2 or TRBV6-3 combines with J gene TRBJ1-1; a weak D match, TRBD1 (6 bases). CDR1 MNHEY and CDR2 SVGEGT come from the germline V gene. The CDR3 has 17 amino acids. Trimming stripped 2 bases from V and 1 base from J, with 17 bases between. The DNA for the CDR3 is TGTGCCAGCAGTTACCGCAGGGGCACCGTCGAGAACACTGAAGCTTTCTTT. It yields the protein CASSYRRGTVENTEAFF.

This chain joins TRBV4-1 and TRBJ2-7; no definite D call. V dropped 0 bases and J dropped 1 base, with 13 bases sitting between them. The CDR3 consists of 16 residues. The V gene's germline CDR1 is MGHRA and CDR2 YSYEKL. CDR3 sequence (DNA): TGCGCCAGCAGCCAAGAGTTTGTGCAGTTTTCCTACGAGCAGTACTTC. Translating gives CASSQEFVQFSYEQYF.

The CDR3 region has the DNA TGTGCCAGCTCACCGGACACGCAAAACTATGGCTACACCTTC. Translating gives CASSPDTQNYGYTF. V and J are TRBV18 and TRBJ1-2; D may be TRBD1 (5 bases). Per the germline V gene, CDR1 is KGHSH and CDR2 is LQKENI. This CDR3 is 14 amino acids long. V was trimmed by 3 bases and J by 2 bases, leaving 10 bases between them.